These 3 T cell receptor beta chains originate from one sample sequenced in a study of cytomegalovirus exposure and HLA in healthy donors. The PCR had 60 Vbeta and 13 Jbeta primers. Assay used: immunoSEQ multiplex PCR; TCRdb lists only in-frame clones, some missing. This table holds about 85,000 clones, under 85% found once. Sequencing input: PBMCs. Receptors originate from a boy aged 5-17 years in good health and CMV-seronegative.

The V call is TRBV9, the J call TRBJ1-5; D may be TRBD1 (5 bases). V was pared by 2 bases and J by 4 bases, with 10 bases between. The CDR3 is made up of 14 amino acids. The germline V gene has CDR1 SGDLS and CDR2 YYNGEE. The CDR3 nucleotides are TGTGCCAGCAGCGTTGATCAGGGAAATCAGCCCCAGCATTTT. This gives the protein CASSVDQGNQPQHF.

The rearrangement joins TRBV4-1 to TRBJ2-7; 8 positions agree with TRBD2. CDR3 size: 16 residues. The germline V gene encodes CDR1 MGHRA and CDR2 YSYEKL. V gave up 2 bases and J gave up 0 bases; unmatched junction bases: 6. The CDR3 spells CASSQLLAGLSYEQYF. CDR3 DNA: TGCGCCAGCAGCCAACTTCTAGCGGGCCTCTCCTACGAGCAGTACTTC.

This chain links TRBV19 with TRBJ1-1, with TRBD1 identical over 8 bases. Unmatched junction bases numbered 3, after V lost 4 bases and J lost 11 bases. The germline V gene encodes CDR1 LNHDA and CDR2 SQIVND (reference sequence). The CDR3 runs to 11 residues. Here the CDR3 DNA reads TGTGCCAGTAGTACAGGACAGGGCGCTTTCTTT. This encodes CASSTGQGAFF.